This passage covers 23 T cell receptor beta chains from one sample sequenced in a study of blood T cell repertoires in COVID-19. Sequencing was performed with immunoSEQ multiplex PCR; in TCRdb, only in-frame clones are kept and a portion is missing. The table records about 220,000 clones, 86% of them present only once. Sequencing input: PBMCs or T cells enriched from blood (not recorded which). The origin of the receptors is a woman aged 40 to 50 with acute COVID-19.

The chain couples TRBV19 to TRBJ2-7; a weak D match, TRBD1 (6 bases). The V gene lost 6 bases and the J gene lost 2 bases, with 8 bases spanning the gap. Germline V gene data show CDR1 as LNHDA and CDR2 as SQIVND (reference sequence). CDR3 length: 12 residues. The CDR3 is CASSAGAYEQYF. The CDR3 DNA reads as TGTGCCAGTAGCGCAGGGGCCTACGAGCAGTACTTC.

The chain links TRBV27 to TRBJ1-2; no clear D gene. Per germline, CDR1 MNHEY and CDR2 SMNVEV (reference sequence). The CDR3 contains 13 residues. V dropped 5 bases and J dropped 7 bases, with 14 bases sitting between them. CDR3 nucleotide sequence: TGTGCCAGCAGTATACGAGGGTGGGGTGGCTACACCTTC. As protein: CASSIRGWGGYTF.

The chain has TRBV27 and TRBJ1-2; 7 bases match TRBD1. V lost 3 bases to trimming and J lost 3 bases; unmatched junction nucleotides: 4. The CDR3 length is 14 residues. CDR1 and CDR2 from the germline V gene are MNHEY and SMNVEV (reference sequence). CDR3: CASSFGQGDYGYTF. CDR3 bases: TGTGCCAGCAGTTTTGGTCAGGGGGACTATGGCTACACCTTC.

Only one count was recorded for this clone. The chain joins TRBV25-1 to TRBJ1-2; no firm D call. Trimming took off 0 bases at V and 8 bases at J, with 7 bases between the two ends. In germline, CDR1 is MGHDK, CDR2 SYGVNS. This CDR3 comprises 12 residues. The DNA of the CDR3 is TGTGCCAGCAGTGAATATGGCGGGGGCTACACCTTC. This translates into CASSEYGGGYTF.

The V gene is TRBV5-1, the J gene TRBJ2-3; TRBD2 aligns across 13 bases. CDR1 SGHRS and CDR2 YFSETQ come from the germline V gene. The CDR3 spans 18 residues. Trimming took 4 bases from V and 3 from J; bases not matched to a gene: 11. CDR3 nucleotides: TGCGCCAGCAGCACCGGACTAGCGGGGGTCTTAAAGACAGATACGCAGTATTTT. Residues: CASSTGLAGVLKTDTQYF.

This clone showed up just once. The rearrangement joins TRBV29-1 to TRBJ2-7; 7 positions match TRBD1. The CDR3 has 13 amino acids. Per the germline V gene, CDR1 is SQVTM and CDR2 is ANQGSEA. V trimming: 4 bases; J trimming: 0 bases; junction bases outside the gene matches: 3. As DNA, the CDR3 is TGCAGCGTTGGGAACAGGGGCTCCTACGAGCAGTACTTC. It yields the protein CSVGNRGSYEQYF.

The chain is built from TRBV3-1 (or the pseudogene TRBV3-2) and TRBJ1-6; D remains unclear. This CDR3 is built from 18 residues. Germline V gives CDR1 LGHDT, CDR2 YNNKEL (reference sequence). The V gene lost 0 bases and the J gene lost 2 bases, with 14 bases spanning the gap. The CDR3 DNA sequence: TGTGCCAGCAGCCAAGAAGGATTCGGGGTTACCTATAATTCACCCCTCCACTTT. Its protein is CASSQEGFGVTYNSPLHF.

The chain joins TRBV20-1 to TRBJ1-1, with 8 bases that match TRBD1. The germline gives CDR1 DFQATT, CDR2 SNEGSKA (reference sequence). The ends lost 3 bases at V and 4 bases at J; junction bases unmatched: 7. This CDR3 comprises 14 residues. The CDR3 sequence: CSASDYRGSTEAFF. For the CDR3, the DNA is TGCAGTGCTAGTGACTACAGGGGGAGCACTGAAGCTTTCTTT.

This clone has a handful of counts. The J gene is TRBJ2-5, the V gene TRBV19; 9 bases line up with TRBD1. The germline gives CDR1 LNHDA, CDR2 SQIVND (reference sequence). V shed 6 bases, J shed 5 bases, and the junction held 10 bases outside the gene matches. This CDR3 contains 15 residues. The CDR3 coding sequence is TGTGCCAGTAGACCTCGGACAGGGGCCCGGGAGACCCAGTACTTC. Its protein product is CASRPRTGARETQYF.

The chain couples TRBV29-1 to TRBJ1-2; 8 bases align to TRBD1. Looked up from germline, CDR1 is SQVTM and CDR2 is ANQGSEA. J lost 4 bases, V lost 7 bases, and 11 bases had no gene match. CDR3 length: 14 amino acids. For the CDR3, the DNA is TGCAGCGACAGGACAGGGTTCGGTGGCTATGGCTACACCTTC. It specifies CSDRTGFGGYGYTF.

The CDR3 nucleotides read TGTGCCAGCAGCTACGGCGGGGGTCCTCCCTACGAGCAGTACTTC. Encoded protein: CASSYGGGPPYEQYF. The genes are TRBV6-6 and TRBJ2-7; 7 bases are a match to TRBD2. The junction had 10 bases not matched to a gene; V was cut back by 6 bases and J by 2 bases. Germline V CDR1 and CDR2: MNHNY, SVGAGI (reference sequence). CDR3 length equals 15 residues.

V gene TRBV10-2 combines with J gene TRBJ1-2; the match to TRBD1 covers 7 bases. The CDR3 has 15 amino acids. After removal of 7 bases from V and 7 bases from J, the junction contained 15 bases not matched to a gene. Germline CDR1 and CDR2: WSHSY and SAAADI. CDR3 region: CASTPPTGPLGGYTF. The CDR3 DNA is TGCGCCAGCACCCCGCCGACAGGGCCTTTGGGTGGCTACACCTTC.

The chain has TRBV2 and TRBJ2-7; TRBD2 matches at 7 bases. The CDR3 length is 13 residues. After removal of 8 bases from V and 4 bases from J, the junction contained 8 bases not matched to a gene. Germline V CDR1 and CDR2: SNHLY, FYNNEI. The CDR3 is CASCSSGGYEQYF. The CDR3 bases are TGTGCCAGCTGTAGCTCCGGGGGGTACGAGCAGTACTTC.

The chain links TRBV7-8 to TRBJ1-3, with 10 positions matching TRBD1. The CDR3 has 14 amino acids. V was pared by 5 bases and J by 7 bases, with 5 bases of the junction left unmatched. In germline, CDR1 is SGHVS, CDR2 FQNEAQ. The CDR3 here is CASSGRDRGNTIYF. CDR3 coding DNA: TGTGCCAGCAGCGGACGGGACAGGGGCAACACCATATATTTT.

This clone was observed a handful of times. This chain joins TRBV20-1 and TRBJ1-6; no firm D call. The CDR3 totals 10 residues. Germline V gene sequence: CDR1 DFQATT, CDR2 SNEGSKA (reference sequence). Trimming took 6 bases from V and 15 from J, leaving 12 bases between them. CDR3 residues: CSAPSRGLHF. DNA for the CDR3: TGCAGTGCCCCCTCACGGGGCCTCCACTTT.

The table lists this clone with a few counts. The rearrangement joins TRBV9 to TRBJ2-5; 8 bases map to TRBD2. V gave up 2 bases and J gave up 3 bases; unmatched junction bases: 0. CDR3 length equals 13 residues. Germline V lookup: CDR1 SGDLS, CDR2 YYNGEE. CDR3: CASSVSGEETQYF. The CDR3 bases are TGTGCCAGCAGCGTTAGCGGGGAAGAGACCCAGTACTTC. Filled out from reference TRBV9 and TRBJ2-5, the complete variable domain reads DSGVTQTPKHLITATGQRVTLRCSPRSGDLSVYWYQQSLDQGLQFLIQYYNGEERAKGNILERFSAQQFPDLHSELNLSSLELGDSALYFCASSVSGEETQYFGPGTRLLVL.

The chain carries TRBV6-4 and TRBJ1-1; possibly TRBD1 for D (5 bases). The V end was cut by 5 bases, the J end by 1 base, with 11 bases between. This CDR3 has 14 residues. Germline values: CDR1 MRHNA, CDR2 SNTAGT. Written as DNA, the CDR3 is TGTGCCAGCAGTCCCTCTAGGGGGAACACTGAAGCTTTCTTT. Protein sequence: CASSPSRGNTEAFF.

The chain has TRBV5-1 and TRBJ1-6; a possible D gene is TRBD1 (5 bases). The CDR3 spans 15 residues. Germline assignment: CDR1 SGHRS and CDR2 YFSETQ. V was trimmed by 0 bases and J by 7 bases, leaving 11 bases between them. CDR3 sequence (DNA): TGCGCCAGCAGCTTGGATGGGGGGGTAAATTCACCCCTCCACTTT. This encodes CASSLDGGVNSPLHF.

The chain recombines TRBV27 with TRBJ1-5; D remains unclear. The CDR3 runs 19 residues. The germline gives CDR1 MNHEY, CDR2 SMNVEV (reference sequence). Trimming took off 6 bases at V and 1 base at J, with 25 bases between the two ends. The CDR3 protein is CASSIRPASGPTSNQPQHF. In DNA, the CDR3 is TGTGCCAGCAGCATCCGCCCCGCGTCCGGTCCTACGAGCAATCAGCCCCAGCATTTT.

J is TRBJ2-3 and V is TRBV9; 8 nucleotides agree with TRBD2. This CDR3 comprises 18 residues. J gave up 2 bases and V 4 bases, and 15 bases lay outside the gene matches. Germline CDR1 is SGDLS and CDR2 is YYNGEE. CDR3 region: CASSSQFGVAGNTDTQYF. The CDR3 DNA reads TGTGCCAGCAGCTCTCAGTTTGGTGTAGCGGGGAACACAGATACGCAGTATTTT.

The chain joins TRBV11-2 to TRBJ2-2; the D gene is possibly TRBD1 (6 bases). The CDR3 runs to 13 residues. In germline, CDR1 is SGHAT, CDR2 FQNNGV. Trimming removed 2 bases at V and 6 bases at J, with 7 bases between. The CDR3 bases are TGTGCCAGCAGCTTATGGACAGCCGGGGAGCTGTTTTTT. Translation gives CASSLWTAGELFF.

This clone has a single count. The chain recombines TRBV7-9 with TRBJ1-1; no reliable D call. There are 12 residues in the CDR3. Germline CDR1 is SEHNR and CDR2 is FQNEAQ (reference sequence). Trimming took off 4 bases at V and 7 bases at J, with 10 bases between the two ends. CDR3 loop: CASSSLTVEAFF. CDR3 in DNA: TGTGCCAGCAGCTCCCTAACAGTTGAAGCTTTCTTT.

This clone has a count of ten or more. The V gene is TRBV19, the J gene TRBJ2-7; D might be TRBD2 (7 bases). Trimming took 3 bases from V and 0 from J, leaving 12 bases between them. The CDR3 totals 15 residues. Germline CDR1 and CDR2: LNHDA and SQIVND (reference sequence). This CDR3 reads CASSMRRGPSYEQYV. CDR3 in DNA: TGTGCCAGTAGTATGCGGCGGGGGCCCTCCTACGAGCAGTACGTC.